This T cell receptor (beta chain) was retrieved from a study of blood T cell repertoires in COVID-19. About the research overall: Acute and convalescent COVID-19 specimens originated in the United States, Italy and Spain. In each case, the material was cDNA or gDNA derived from T cells, B-cell-depleted T cells, or PBMCs.

Trimming stripped 4 bases from V and 4 bases from J, with 10 bases between. The CDR3 runs to 13 residues. Germline values: CDR1 ENHRY, CDR2 SYGVKD. Patients of the Seattle cohort, enrolled during active infection, were followed longitudinally. Some clones are missing from TCRdb's copy, which holds only in-frame ones; the method was immunoSEQ multiplex PCR. This sample has about 130,000 clones, with around 76% found just once. The sequence was collected from a man at least 80 years old with COVID-19, enrolled during active disease. The sequencing input was peripheral blood. This sequence joins TRBV10-3 and TRBJ1-1; no clear D. CDR3 nucleotides: TGTGCCATCAGTGTGGAGACCGCCACTGAAGCTTTCTTT. Protein sequence: CAISVETATEAFF.